This T cell receptor (beta chain) was sequenced during a study of a mutant IDH1 vaccine in newly diagnosed glioma. Across the study: The study started vaccination 4-6 weeks after radiotherapy alone, or with temozolomide cycles. Patients were pretreated with radiotherapy, temozolomide, or both, mostly both. Averaging 40.4 years of age, treated patients were about 60% male and around 40% female.

The CDR3 consists of 13 residues. With 0 bases removed from V and 1 base from J, the gap between germline ends came to 3 bases. Germline lookup yields CDR1 LGHNA and CDR2 YSLEER. The time point was: week 11, during vaccination. Alongside topical imiquimod, each dose of vaccine comprised 300 ug of mutant IDH1 20-mer peptide. Note on this clone: What it binds is unknown. Other DNA sequences in the same sample also yield this CDR3.

The repertoire was sequenced with immunoSEQ multiplex PCR; TCRdb's copy has only in-frame clones and lacks some. The sample records 50,000 or so clones, around nine tenths being singletons. Whole-study results and caveats: Patients showed vaccine-induced immune responses at a rate of roughly 93%.

This sample comprised PBMCs, obtained from a glioma patient whose treatment included an IDH1 peptide vaccine. The V and J genes are TRBV4-3 and TRBJ1-1; D not resolved. The receptor was isolated from a man between 45 and 60 years old with glioma. CDR3 region: CASSQDRNTEAFF. CDR3 nucleotides: TGCGCCAGCAGCCAAGATAGGAACACTGAAGCTTTCTTT.